Shown below are 13 T cell receptor beta chains from a single sample sequenced in a study of cytomegalovirus exposure and HLA in healthy donors. PCR amplification relied on 60 Vbeta primers (plus 13 Jbeta primers). This table comes from immunoSEQ multiplex PCR, and its TCRdb copy is limited to in-frame clones, with some not included. Here the sample table reports tens of thousands of clones. The sequenced sample consisted of PBMCs. Source of these receptors: a woman in her 40s in good health and CMV-seronegative.

The chain employs TRBV7-8 and TRBJ2-7, with 8 bases aligning to TRBD1. Germline V gene data show CDR1 as SGHVS and CDR2 as FQNEAQ. The length of the CDR3 is 19 residues. V trimming: 0 bases; J trimming: 2 bases; junction bases outside the gene matches: 15. The DNA for the CDR3 is TGTGCCAGCAGCTTAGCCTTTTTAGTTGGAGGACAGGGCGCCTACGAGCAGTACTTC. Translated: CASSLAFLVGGQGAYEQYF.

The V and J genes are TRBV9 and TRBJ2-5, with a weak D call TRBD1 (6 bases). Germline V CDR1 and CDR2: SGDLS, YYNGEE. This CDR3 spans 15 amino acids. V lost 2 bases to trimming and J lost 0 bases, with 11 bases between them. CDR3 DNA: TGTGCCAGCAGCGTGGGGGACACTTACCAAGAGACCCAGTACTTC. As protein: CASSVGDTYQETQYF.

Worth noting for this clone: This same CDR3 is encoded by further DNA sequences in the sample. The chain's CDR3 is CASSLAGQGYEQYF. In DNA form, the CDR3 reads TGCGCCAGCAGCCTAGCGGGACAGGGTTACGAGCAGTACTTC. J is TRBJ2-7 and V is TRBV4-3; weak D call: TRBD1 (9 bases). Germline V gene data show CDR1 as LGHNA and CDR2 as YSLEER. The V gene lost 4 bases and the J gene lost 4 bases, with 14 bases spanning the gap. This CDR3 has 14 amino acids.

V is TRBV19 and J is TRBJ2-7, with D perhaps TRBD1 (6 bases). Germline V gene lookup returns CDR1 LNHDA and CDR2 SQIVND (reference sequence). The CDR3 extends over 14 amino acids. V lost 8 bases to trimming and J lost 0 bases, with 14 bases between them. The CDR3 DNA is TGTGCCAGTTCTCACCAGGGGCTCTCCTACGAGCAGTACTTC. It codes for CASSHQGLSYEQYF.

This rearrangement joins TRBV30 to TRBJ2-7, with D perhaps TRBD2 (7 bases). CDR3 length equals 13 residues. Germline CDR1 and CDR2: GTSNPN and SVGIG (reference sequence). Deletions cut 7 bases from V and 6 bases from J, with 19 bases between. In nucleotides, the CDR3 is TGTGCCTCCGGGGACCGGGGGGCGAGCGAGCAGTACTTC. Translation: CASGDRGASEQYF.

This sequence joins TRBV5-1 and TRBJ1-2; perhaps TRBD1 as D (5 bases). Trimming removed 3 bases from V and 3 bases from J, with 9 bases in between. Per germline, CDR1 SGHRS and CDR2 YFSETQ. The CDR3 is 13 amino acids. CDR3 nucleotide sequence: TGCGCCAGCAGCTCGGGGGGGGACTATGGCTACACCTTC. Its protein is CASSSGGDYGYTF.

V and J are TRBV25-1 and TRBJ1-2, with TRBD1 matching 8 bases. V lost 4 bases and J lost 4; bases outside the gene matches: 5. The CDR3 extends over 14 amino acids. Germline V lookup: CDR1 MGHDK, CDR2 SYGVNS. This CDR3 is CASSGFGQGYGYTF. The CDR3 coding sequence is TGTGCCAGCAGTGGGTTTGGACAGGGCTATGGCTACACCTTC.

This chain joins TRBV4-2 and TRBJ2-1; 7 nucleotides align to TRBD2. The CDR3 sequence is 14 residues long. V dropped 1 base and J dropped 5; count of bases not matched to a gene: 2. The V gene's germline CDR1 is LGHNA and CDR2 YNFKEQ. Written as DNA, the CDR3 is TGTGCCAGCAGCCAAGCTAGCGGAGACAATGAGCAGTTCTTC. Translated: CASSQASGDNEQFF.

The chain is built from TRBV9 and TRBJ1-1, with D unresolved. V lost 0 bases and J lost 5, with 11 bases in between. Germline CDR1 and CDR2: SGDLS and YYNGEE. This CDR3 has 14 residues. The CDR3 loop is CASSVVGSRTEAFF. The CDR3 DNA reads as TGTGCCAGCAGCGTAGTTGGATCGAGGACTGAAGCTTTCTTT.

The chain employs TRBV6-5 and TRBJ1-4, with D possibly matching TRBD1 (6 bases). Per germline, CDR1 MNHEY and CDR2 SVGAGI. V gave up 5 bases and J gave up 8 bases, with 15 bases separating them. The CDR3 covers 14 residues. CDR3 sequence: CASSRQGGREKLFF. In DNA, the CDR3 is TGTGCCAGCAGTCGACAAGGGGGACGGGAAAAACTGTTTTTT.

The rearrangement joins TRBV15 to TRBJ1-5; unclear D gene. The CDR3 length is 15 residues. V lost 0 bases, J lost 6 bases, and 12 bases lay in between. Germline CDR1 is LNHNV and CDR2 is YYDKDF (reference sequence). CDR3 in DNA: TGTGCCACCAGCAGAGAGGATGGAGGGCCTCAGCCCCAGCATTTT. It encodes CATSREDGGPQPQHF.

The V and J genes are TRBV18 and TRBJ2-7, with 12 bases identical to TRBD2. The CDR3 totals 15 residues. Unmatched junction bases numbered 4, after V lost 3 bases and J lost 4 bases. Germline loops: CDR1 KGHSH, CDR2 LQKENI. The CDR3, as DNA: TGTGCCAGCTCACCCTCGACTAGCGGGAGTTACGAGCAGTACTTC. Residues: CASSPSTSGSYEQYF.

CDR3 residues: CASSSYGQGVGYTF. In nucleotides, the CDR3 is TGTGCCAGCAGTTCCTATGGACAGGGGGTTGGCTACACCTTC. The chain joins TRBV27 to TRBJ1-2, with 10 positions matching TRBD1. The CDR3 consists of 14 residues. V trimming: 4 bases; J trimming: 7 bases; junction bases outside the gene matches: 6. Per germline, CDR1 MNHEY and CDR2 SMNVEV (reference sequence).